These 22 T cell receptor beta chains share one sample of origin, sequenced in a study of tumor and adjacent non-tumor tissue in lung cancer. The template was RNA from unsorted bulk tissue. A modified ARM-PCR protocol with three rounds of nested PCR amplified TCRbeta. TCRdb recomputed calls from the multiplex PCR reads with MiXCR, one row per CDR3 protein. The table records 69,000 or so distinct CDR3 sequences, less than 80% of them present only once. Sequencing used lung tumor tissue. Every receptor here comes from a man between 60 and 75 years old with non-small cell lung cancer.

V gene TRBV20-1 combines with J gene TRBJ2-1; D gene uncertain. V was clipped by 4 bases and J by 15 bases, with 16 bases between them. The CDR3 totals 11 residues. Germline assignment: CDR1 DFQATT and CDR2 SNEGSKA (reference sequence). CDR3 DNA sequence: TGCAGTGCTACCCTTTACAATGAGTTGTTCTTC. As protein: CSATLYNELFF.

The sample holds a few counts of this clonotype. The chain employs TRBV10-3 and TRBJ2-3; 15 positions match TRBD2. The junction had 5 bases not matched to a gene; V was cut back by 11 bases and J by 5 bases. From germline, CDR1 is ENHRY and CDR2 SYGVKD. The CDR3 is 14 residues long. The CDR3 is CAAGTSGRKDTQYF. The CDR3 DNA is TGTGCCGCAGGGACTAGCGGGAGGAAAGATACGCAGTATTTT.

V and J are TRBV20-1 and TRBJ1-1, with unresolved D. With 6 bases removed from V and 7 bases from J, the gap between germline ends came to 15 bases. Looked up from germline, CDR1 is DFQATT and CDR2 is SNEGSKA (reference sequence). CDR3 length equals 12 residues. Here the CDR3 reads CSAPSNGYEAFF. Written as DNA, the CDR3 is TGCAGTGCCCCATCTAATGGGTATGAAGCTTTCTTT.

A remark on this clonotype: A read error may be the cause here, since a much bigger clone is one base away. J is TRBJ1-3 and V is TRBV6-5, with 8 bases aligning to TRBD1. This CDR3 contains 13 residues. V lost 7 bases and J lost 3; bases outside the gene matches: 2. The germline gives CDR1 MNHEY, CDR2 SVGAGI. The CDR3 here is CASNDRGGNTIYF. The CDR3 DNA sequence: TGTGCCAGCAACGACAGGGGTGGAAACACCATATATTTT.

Comments on this clonotype: One junction end does not reproduce the germline sequence, and a read error may be involved. The chain combines TRBV29-1 with TRBJ2-1; maybe TRBD2 (6 bases). The CDR3 has 15 amino acids. The germline CDR1 and CDR2 sequences are SQVTM and ANQGSEA. CDR3 sequence (DNA): TGCAGTGCTGATTTTAGCGGCACGGTGGCAAATGGGCAGTTCTTC. It translates to CSADFSGTVANGQFF.

V and J are TRBV10-2 and TRBJ2-2; D is undetermined. The CDR3 length is 13 residues. Germline CDR1 reads WSHSY; CDR2 reads SAAADI. Trimming pared 8 bases from V and 6 bases from J, leaving 13 bases between. The CDR3 nucleotides read TGCGCCAGCCGAGCCCGGTCCCCCGGGGAGCTGTTTTTT. Translating it yields CASRARSPGELFF.

Points on this clonotype: This likely comes from a read error, as the CDR3 has no conserved phenylalanine or tryptophan at its end. This sequence joins TRBV5-4 and TRBJ2-4, with TRBD2 matching 7 bases. The germline V gene has CDR1 SGHNT and CDR2 YYREEE (reference sequence). This CDR3 region has 14 residues. With 5 bases clipped from V and 6 bases from J, the junction kept 8 bases outside the gene matches. CDR3 loop: CASRLGRELNIQYI. The CDR3 DNA reads TGTGCCAGCAGACTGGGGCGGGAGCTAAACATTCAGTACATC.

For this clonotype: An end of the junction differs from the germline gene, which may be a read error. The V gene is TRBV6-5, the J gene TRBJ2-7; the D is unclear. CDR3 length equals 14 residues. The germline CDR1 and CDR2 sequences are MNHEY and SVGAGI. The CDR3, as DNA: TGTTCCAGCAATTACGCACGGAACTCCTACGAGCAGTACTTC. This translates into CSSNYARNSYEQYF.

This clonotype was counted only a few times. The rearrangement links TRBV5-1 to TRBJ2-2; unclear D gene. Germline loops: CDR1 SGHRS, CDR2 YFSETQ. This CDR3 region has 15 residues. The V end was cut by 0 bases, the J end by 0 bases, with 6 bases between. CDR3 nucleotide sequence: TGCGCCAGCAGCTTGGTTGGACCGAACACCGGGGAGCTGTTTTTT. Protein sequence: CASSLVGPNTGELFF. The full variable domain, rest sourced from reference TRBV5-1 and TRBJ2-2, is KAGVTQTPRYLIKTRGQQVTLSCSPISGHRSVSWYQQTPGQGLQFLFEYFSETQRNKGNFPGRFSGRQFSNSRSEMNVSTLELGDSALYLCASSLVGPNTGELFFGEGSRLTVL.

The chain uses TRBV20-1 and TRBJ2-7; D tentatively fits TRBD1 or TRBD2 (5 bases each). The J call could be wrong; TRBJ2-1 is a better fit for the DNA end. Germline lookup yields CDR1 DFQATT and CDR2 SNEGSKA (reference sequence). The CDR3 is made up of 14 amino acids. In DNA, the CDR3 is TGCAGTGCTCAACCCCGGGACGGAGCCTACGAGCAGTTCTTC. This sequence encodes CSAQPRDGAYEQFF.

On this clonotype itself: A junction end diverges from the germline sequence, so it may reflect a read error. The rearrangement links TRBV6-1 to TRBJ1-2, with D possibly TRBD1 on 6 matching bases. Looked up from germline, CDR1 is MNHNS and CDR2 is SASEGT. The length of the CDR3 is 15 residues. In nucleotides, the CDR3 is TGTGCCAACAGTGTCGTAGCAGGGGTGGCCTATGGCTACAGCTTC. Its protein is CANSVVAGVAYGYSF.

About this clonotype: Sequence at one end of the junction differs from germline and may be a read error. V usage is TRBV28 and J usage is TRBJ2-2; weak D call: TRBD2 (6 bases). The CDR3 spans 16 residues. Per the germline V gene, CDR1 is MDHEN and CDR2 is SYDVKM. CDR3 loop: CASRPNGGMNTGELFF. As DNA, the CDR3 is TGTGCCAGCCGCCCTAACGGAGGGATGAACACAGGGGAGCTGTTTTTT. The full variable domain, rest sourced from reference TRBV28 and TRBJ2-2, is DVKVTQSSRYLVKRTGEKVFLECVQDMDHENMFWYRQDPGLGLRLIYFSYDVKMKEKGDIPEGYSVSREKKERFSLILESASTNQTSMYLCASRPNGGMNTGELFFGEGSRLTVL.

On this clonotype: A read error is likely, as this CDR3 ends without the conserved phenylalanine or tryptophan. The chain recombines TRBV20-1 with TRBJ2-5; D uncertain. The CDR3 totals 11 residues. Germline V gene lookup returns CDR1 DFQATT and CDR2 SNEGSKA (reference sequence). The V gene lost 1 base and the J gene lost 3 bases, with 3 bases spanning the gap. The CDR3 region has the DNA TGCAGTGCTAGAGCAGAAGAGACCCAGTACTTA. Translating it yields CSARAEETQYL.

Comments on this clonotype: A read error may explain this, as a much larger clone is one base away. The chain couples TRBV11-2 to TRBJ2-5; weak D call: TRBD2 (6 bases). The CDR3 totals 13 residues. The V gene's germline CDR1 is SGHAT and CDR2 FQNNGV. V was shortened by 6 bases and J by 0 bases, with 8 bases between the two germline ends. The CDR3 region is CASRAGNQETQYF. In DNA, the CDR3 is TGTGCCAGCAGGGCGGGAAACCAAGAGACCCAGTACTTC. Using reference TRBV11-2 and TRBJ2-5 for the parts outside the CDR3, the full variable domain is EAGVAQSPRYKIIEKRQSVAFWCNPISGHATLYWYQQILGQGPKLLIQFQNNGVVDDSQLPKDRFSAERLKGVDSTLKIQPAKLEDSAVYLCASRAGNQETQYFGPGTRLLVL.

The V gene is TRBV6-5, the J gene TRBJ1-5; 8 bases match TRBD1. This CDR3 comprises 15 residues. CDR1 is MNHEY, CDR2 SVGAGI, per germline. The CDR3 is CASGHGQGGNQPQHF. Here the CDR3 DNA reads TGTGCTAGCGGTCACGGACAGGGTGGCAATCAGCCCCAGCATTTT.

Note on this clonotype: Sequence at one end of the junction differs from germline and may be a read error. Here the CDR3 DNA reads TGTGCGAGCAGTTACACGGGACCCATGACATATACGCAGTATTTT. This encodes CASSYTGPMTYTQYF. The chain carries TRBV6-2 or TRBV6-3 and TRBJ2-3, with D perhaps matching TRBD1 or TRBD2 (5 bases each). Germline CDR1 reads MNHEY; CDR2 reads SVGEGT. This CDR3 has 15 amino acids.

The table lists this clonotype with a few counts. This sequence may be a read error, since a much larger clone differs from it by one base. The rearrangement links TRBV20-1 to TRBJ2-4; possible D gene TRBD2, 5 bases. Germline V gene lookup returns CDR1 DFQATT and CDR2 SNEGSKA (reference sequence). This CDR3 is built from 12 residues. The CDR3 DNA sequence: TGCAGTCAACCGGGAATCAAAAGCATTCAGTACTTC. This gives the protein CSQPGIKSIQYF.

Concerning this clonotype itself: A junction boundary mismatches the germline segment, possibly from a read error. The rearrangement uses TRBV6-2 or TRBV6-3 and TRBJ2-1; D possibly corresponds to TRBD2 (6 bases). The germline CDR1 and CDR2 sequences are MNHEY and SVGEGT. The CDR3 is 14 residues long. In nucleotides, the CDR3 is TGTGCCAGCAGTTACTCAGATGGGGGGAGTGAGCAGTCCTTC. It yields the protein CASSYSDGGSEQSF.

Note on this clonotype: A read error may produce the germline difference seen at one junction end. The chain has TRBV6-1 and TRBJ1-1, with D hard to call. The CDR3 is 13 amino acids. Germline V CDR1 and CDR2: MNHNS, SASEGT. The CDR3: CVSCVEANTEAFF. CDR3 bases: TGTGTCAGCTGCGTCGAGGCGAACACTGAAGCTTTCTTT.

In regard to this clonotype: Being one base from a much bigger clone, this may be a read error. The final CDR3 position lacks the conserved phenylalanine or tryptophan, pointing to a likely read error. This chain joins TRBV5-4 and TRBJ1-1; D call uncertain. V was clipped by 4 bases and J by 8 bases, with 15 bases between them. The CDR3 contains 13 residues. CDR1 and CDR2 from the germline V gene are SGHNT and YYREEE (reference sequence). CDR3 nucleotides: TGTGCCAGCAGCCCAACGGAGCGGGAAGAAGCTTTCCTT. Its protein is CASSPTEREEAFL.

In its sample, this clonotype was seen many times. The chain employs TRBV6-5 and TRBJ2-4, with 9 bases matching TRBD2. Looked up from germline, CDR1 is MNHEY and CDR2 is SVGAGI. This CDR3 comprises 13 residues. CDR3 coding DNA: TGTGCAAGCGCGGGAGGGCCGGCTGAAATTCAGTACTTC. It codes for CASAGGPAEIQYF.

As regards this clonotype: The conserved final phenylalanine or tryptophan is absent from the CDR3, which likely points to a read error. CDR3 amino acids: CAISYSRRETAEQYY. Here the CDR3 DNA reads TGTGCTATTAGTTACTCGAGGCGGGAGACGGCCGAGCAGTACTAC. This chain joins TRBV6-5 and TRBJ2-7; 7 nucleotides align to TRBD2. The CDR3 is 15 amino acids. The germline CDR1 and CDR2 sequences are MNHEY and SVGAGI.